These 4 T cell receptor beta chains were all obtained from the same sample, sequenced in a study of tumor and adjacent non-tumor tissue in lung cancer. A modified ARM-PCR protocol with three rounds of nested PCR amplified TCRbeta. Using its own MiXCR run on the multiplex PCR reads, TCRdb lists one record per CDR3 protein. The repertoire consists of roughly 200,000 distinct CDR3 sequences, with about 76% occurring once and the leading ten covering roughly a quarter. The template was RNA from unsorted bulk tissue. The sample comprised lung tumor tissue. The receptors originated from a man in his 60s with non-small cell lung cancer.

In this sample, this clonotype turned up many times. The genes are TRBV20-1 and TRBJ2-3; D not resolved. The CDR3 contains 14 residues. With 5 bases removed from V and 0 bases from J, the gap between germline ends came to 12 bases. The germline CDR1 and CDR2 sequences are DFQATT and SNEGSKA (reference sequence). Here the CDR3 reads CSADDRRSTDTQYF. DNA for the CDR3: TGCAGTGCTGACGACCGGCGTAGCACAGATACGCAGTATTTT.

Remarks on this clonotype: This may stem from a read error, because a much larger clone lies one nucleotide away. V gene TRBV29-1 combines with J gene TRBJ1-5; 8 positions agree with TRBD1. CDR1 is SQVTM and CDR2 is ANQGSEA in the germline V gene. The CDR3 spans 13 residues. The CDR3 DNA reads TGCTGCGTAGGACAGGGAGGGAATCAGCCCCAGCATTTT. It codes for CCVGQGGNQPQHF.

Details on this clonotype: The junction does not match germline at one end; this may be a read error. The CDR3 DNA follows: TGTGCCTGGCTCCTTGGGCAGACGAACACCTGGGAGCTATTTTTT. Translated: CAWLLGQTNTWELFF. The chain recombines TRBV30 with TRBJ2-2; D possibly corresponds to TRBD2 (5 bases). In germline, CDR1 is GTSNPN, CDR2 SVGIG (reference sequence). The CDR3 runs to 15 residues.

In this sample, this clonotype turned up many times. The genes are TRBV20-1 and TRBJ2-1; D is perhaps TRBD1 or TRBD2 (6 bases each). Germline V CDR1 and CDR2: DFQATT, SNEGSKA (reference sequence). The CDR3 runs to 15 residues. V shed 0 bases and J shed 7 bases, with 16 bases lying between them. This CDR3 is CSARDQSGGGNEQFF. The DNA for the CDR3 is TGCAGTGCTAGAGATCAAAGCGGAGGGGGGAATGAGCAGTTCTTC.